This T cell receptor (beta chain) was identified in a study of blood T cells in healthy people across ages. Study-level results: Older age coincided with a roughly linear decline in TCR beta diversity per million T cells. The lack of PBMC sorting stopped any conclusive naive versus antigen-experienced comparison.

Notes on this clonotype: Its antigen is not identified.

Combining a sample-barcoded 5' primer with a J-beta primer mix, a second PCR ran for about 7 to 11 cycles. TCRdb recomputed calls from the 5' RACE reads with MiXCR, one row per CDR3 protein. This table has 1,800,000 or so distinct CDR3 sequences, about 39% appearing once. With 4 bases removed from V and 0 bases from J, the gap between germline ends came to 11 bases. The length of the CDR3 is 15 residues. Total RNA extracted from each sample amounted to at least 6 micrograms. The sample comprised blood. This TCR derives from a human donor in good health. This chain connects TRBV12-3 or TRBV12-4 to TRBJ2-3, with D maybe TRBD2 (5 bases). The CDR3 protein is CASSWAGQSTDTQYF. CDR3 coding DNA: TGTGCCAGCAGTTGGGCGGGCCAAAGCACAGATACGCAGTATTTT.